The present entry profiles one T cell receptor beta chain with its context. Its antigen is unidentified. This sample stems from a study of cytomegalovirus exposure and HLA in healthy donors. Overall study: The same platform as the roughly 700 first-cohort repertoires was used for the 95 to 150 validation repertoires, a later analysis reported.

Produced via immunoSEQ multiplex PCR; TCRdb's table is partial and in-frame only. The table includes 150,000 to 200,000 clones, around 84% detected once. Regarding the study as a whole: A classifier reportedly called cytomegalovirus status with high sensitivity and specificity.

The CDR3 loop spans 14 amino acids. J gave up 4 bases and V 4 bases, and 5 bases lay outside the gene matches. Looked up from germline, CDR1 is MGHRA and CDR2 is YSYEKL. Specimen: PBMCs. The sequence came from a woman aged 25-40 years in good health and CMV-seropositive. V is TRBV4-1 and J is TRBJ2-5, with 8 nucleotides matching TRBD2. CDR3 amino acids: CASSPQRELETQYF. Written as DNA, the CDR3 is TGCGCCAGCAGCCCTCAGCGGGAGTTAGAGACCCAGTACTTC.